These T cell receptor beta chains were read from a single sample in a study of blood T cell repertoires in COVID-19. TCRdb's copy holds only in-frame clones and misses some; the assay was immunoSEQ multiplex PCR. Of 200,000 to 300,000 clones listed, around 90% are singletons. The source material was peripheral blood. These receptors were collected from a man aged 55 to 69 who had recovered from COVID-19. CDR3s include the opening cysteine and the closing phenylalanine or tryptophan. Only some rows state a clone size, as once, few, many or a class for expanded clones.

v_call: TRBV10-3
j_call: TRBJ2-1
clone_size: NA
cdr3_aa: CAINEGYLDNEQFF

v_call: TRBV24-1
j_call: TRBJ1-5
clone_size: many
cdr3_aa: CATQEGTRQPQHF

v_call: TRBV5-6
j_call: TRBJ2-5
clone_size: NA
cdr3_aa: CASSLGGYQETQYF

v_call: TRBV19
j_call: TRBJ2-5
clone_size: NA
cdr3_aa: CASSQGLETQYF

v_call: TRBV7-9
j_call: TRBJ2-1
clone_size: once
cdr3_aa: CASSQGLAGIHEQFF

v_call: TRBV5-4
j_call: TRBJ1-4
clone_size: NA
cdr3_aa: CASSLAATYNEKLFF

v_call: TRBV29-1
j_call: TRBJ2-1
clone_size: NA
cdr3_aa: CSAEGGGRGNQFF

v_call: TRBV11-1
j_call: TRBJ2-2
clone_size: NA
cdr3_aa: CASSSRDGGWAGELFF

v_call: TRBV30
j_call: TRBJ2-5
clone_size: NA
cdr3_aa: CAWSTRLQETQYF

v_call: TRBV18
j_call: TRBJ2-6
clone_size: NA
cdr3_aa: CASSPRTGNSGANVLTF

v_call: TRBV28
j_call: TRBJ1-5
clone_size: NA
cdr3_aa: CASSFGTGNQPQHF

v_call: TRBV5-1
j_call: TRBJ1-3
clone_size: NA
cdr3_aa: CASRPGQGQPNTIYF

v_call: TRBV27
j_call: TRBJ1-2
clone_size: NA
cdr3_aa: CASSLSKGAGYGYTF

v_call: TRBV27
j_call: TRBJ2-4
clone_size: NA
cdr3_aa: CASSSPSPEINIQYF

v_call: TRBV20-1
j_call: TRBJ2-4
clone_size: NA
cdr3_aa: CSASEGAGVDIQYF

v_call: TRBV7-2
j_call: TRBJ2-2
clone_size: NA
cdr3_aa: CASSSDSGGGWELFF